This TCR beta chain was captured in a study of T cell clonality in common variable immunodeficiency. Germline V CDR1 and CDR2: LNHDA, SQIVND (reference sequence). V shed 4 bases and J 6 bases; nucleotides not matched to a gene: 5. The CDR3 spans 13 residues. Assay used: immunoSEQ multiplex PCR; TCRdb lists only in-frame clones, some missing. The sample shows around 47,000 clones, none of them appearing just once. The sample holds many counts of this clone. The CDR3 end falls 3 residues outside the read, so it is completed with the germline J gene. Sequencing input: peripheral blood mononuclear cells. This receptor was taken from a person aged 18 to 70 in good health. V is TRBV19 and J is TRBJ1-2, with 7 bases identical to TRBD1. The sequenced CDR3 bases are TGTGCCAGTAGTACTCGCACAGGGGATGGC. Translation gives CASSTRTGDG. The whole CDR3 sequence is CASSTRTGDGYTF.